This TCR beta chain emerged from a study of OX40 agonist ivuxolimab in advanced cancers. On the study more broadly: Partial responses occurred in Three dose-escalation patients, one with hepatocellular carcinoma and two with cutaneous melanoma.

General study results and limits: Expanded peripheral T cells had an undetermined antigen specificity.

Repertoires were generated with immunoSEQ multiplex PCR, while TCRdb's copy carries only in-frame clones and drops some. The sample has under 40,000 clones, 85% to 90% seen once. It was autoimmune disease history or systemic immunosuppression that excluded patients. The V end was cut by 2 bases, the J end by 4 bases, with 10 bases between. The CDR3 runs 14 residues. Germline CDR1 SGHAT, CDR2 FQNNGV. Worth noting for this clone: Its cognate antigen is unknown.

The source was CD4+ or CD8+ T cells sorted from blood, collected in a trial of the OX40 agonist ivuxolimab. This chain uses TRBV11-2 with TRBJ2-3; D remains unclear. This receptor was obtained from an adult with an advanced solid tumor such as melanoma, head and neck, liver or kidney cancer. The CDR3 nucleotides are TGTGCCAGCAGCTTATTTTGGTCGCCAGATACGCAGTATTTT. Its protein is CASSLFWSPDTQYF.